One and the same sample provided the 21 T cell receptor beta chains below, sequenced in a study of blood T cell repertoires in COVID-19. The method was immunoSEQ multiplex PCR; TCRdb's version includes in-frame clones alone and lacks a portion of them. The sample has over 95,000 clones; roughly 80% are singletons. The sequencing sample was made of peripheral blood. The receptors come from a human donor in a cohort sampled during active COVID-19.

The chain recombines TRBV6-5 with TRBJ1-6; D unclear. Trimming removed 2 bases from V and 9 bases from J, with 5 bases in between. This CDR3 spans 12 amino acids. Per the germline V gene, CDR1 is MNHEY and CDR2 is SVGAGI. The CDR3 sequence: CASSYRSSPLHF. The CDR3 bases are TGTGCCAGCAGTTACCGGAGTTCACCCCTCCACTTT.

This chain joins TRBV14 and TRBJ1-2; 9 positions agree with TRBD1. Germline assignment: CDR1 SGHDN and CDR2 FVKESK. V gave up 7 bases and J gave up 8 bases; unmatched junction bases: 11. The CDR3 totals 14 residues. CDR3 DNA: TGTGCCAGCAACCCACAGGGGGCCTTGAGCGGCTACACCTTC. Translated, it gives CASNPQGALSGYTF.

This clone was counted a single time. The rearrangement links TRBV5-1 to TRBJ2-7, with D possibly TRBD1 on 6 matching bases. The V and J ends lost 1 base and 3 bases respectively, with 11 bases between them. CDR1 SGHRS and CDR2 YFSETQ come from the germline V gene. The CDR3 covers 14 residues. The CDR3 region is CASSLPGQNYEQYF. DNA of the CDR3: TGCGCCAGCAGCTTGCCTGGACAGAACTACGAGCAGTACTTC.

This clone was seen once. This chain uses TRBV9 with TRBJ2-7, with D hard to call. Deletions cut 2 bases from V and 4 bases from J, with 13 bases between. Germline assignment: CDR1 SGDLS and CDR2 YYNGEE. There are 14 residues in the CDR3. The CDR3 region has the DNA TGTGCCAGCAGCGTCCGTCCCGGTGCTTACGAGCAGTACTTC. This encodes CASSVRPGAYEQYF.

The chain uses TRBV18 and TRBJ1-3; no definite D call. The germline gives CDR1 KGHSH, CDR2 LQKENI. CDR3 length: 16 amino acids. V shed 0 bases and J shed 0 bases, with 9 bases lying between them. The CDR3 DNA reads as TGTGCCAGCTCACCACCCGTCATGAGCTCTGGAAACACCATATATTTT. It encodes CASSPPVMSSGNTIYF.

This rearrangement joins TRBV30 to TRBJ1-1; D unresolved. CDR3 size: 11 residues. V lost 5 bases, J lost 8 bases, and 12 bases lay in between. Looked up from germline, CDR1 is GTSNPN and CDR2 is SVGIG (reference sequence). CDR3 sequence: CAWVNSREAFF. The CDR3 DNA reads as TGTGCCTGGGTCAACAGCAGGGAAGCTTTCTTT.

The chain has TRBV6-5 and TRBJ1-2; 7 nucleotides line up with TRBD1. CDR1 MNHEY and CDR2 SVGAGI come from the germline V gene. There are 13 residues in the CDR3. The V segment lost 7 bases and the J segment 6 bases; nucleotides outside the gene matches: 8. In DNA form, the CDR3 reads TGTGCCAGCACCATGGACAGGCGAGATGGCTACACCTTC. Amino acid sequence: CASTMDRRDGYTF.

This sequence joins TRBV12-5 and TRBJ1-1; no reliable D call. CDR1 and CDR2 from the germline V gene are LGHNT and FRNRAP. The germline V and J ends were trimmed by 1 base and 10 bases, with 13 bases remaining between them. This CDR3 region has 13 residues. The CDR3 nucleotides are TGTGCTAGTGGTTTGGGAGATGGTTGGAGAGCTTTCTTT. Translating gives CASGLGDGWRAFF.

The chain joins TRBV27 to TRBJ1-3, with D perhaps TRBD1 (5 bases). CDR3 length equals 13 residues. Germline values: CDR1 MNHEY, CDR2 SMNVEV (reference sequence). The V end was cut by 10 bases, the J end by 10 bases, with 20 bases between. CDR3 bases: TGTGCCACTTATAGTTTAACGGGGGGAACCATATATTTT. Its translation is CATYSLTGGTIYF.

This chain connects TRBV19 to TRBJ2-6; no definite D call. The V end lost 3 bases, the J end lost 0 bases, and 15 bases lay between the germline ends. CDR1 is LNHDA and CDR2 is SQIVND in the germline V gene (reference sequence). The CDR3 is made up of 18 amino acids. The CDR3 is CASSMLMRTVSGANVLTF. DNA for the CDR3: TGTGCCAGTAGTATGCTTATGCGTACGGTCTCTGGGGCCAACGTCCTGACTTTC.

V is TRBV7-6 and J is TRBJ1-1, with a possible D match to TRBD1 (5 bases). Deletions cut 8 bases from V and 2 bases from J, with 9 bases between. Germline lookup yields CDR1 SGHVS and CDR2 FNYEAQ. The CDR3 is made up of 12 amino acids. This chain's CDR3 is CASGGGNTEAFF. The CDR3 coding sequence is TGTGCCAGCGGGGGGGGTAACACTGAAGCTTTCTTT.

The CDR3: CASSSNLRGTEAFF. The CDR3 DNA sequence: TGTGCCAGCAGTTCGAACCTACGAGGCACTGAAGCTTTCTTT. The chain has TRBV7-2 and TRBJ1-1; D not resolved. The CDR3 is made up of 14 amino acids. With 6 bases removed from V and 4 bases from J, the gap between germline ends came to 15 bases. Per the germline V gene, CDR1 is SGHTA and CDR2 is FQGNSA.

The V call is TRBV7-3, the J call TRBJ2-5; 7 bases are shared with TRBD1. Per the germline V gene, CDR1 is SGHTA and CDR2 is FQGTGA. This CDR3 is built from 15 residues. The J segment lost 2 bases and the V segment lost 6 bases, leaving 9 bases of the junction unmatched. Written as DNA, the CDR3 is TGTGCCAGCAGACCTACAGGGGCTGTTCAAGAGACCCAGTACTTC. Its protein is CASRPTGAVQETQYF.

This clone was seen more than once but under ten times. The chain recombines TRBV7-2 with TRBJ2-7, with D maybe TRBD2 (5 bases). Germline assignment: CDR1 SGHTA and CDR2 FQGNSA. The CDR3 is 14 residues long. V was shortened by 5 bases and J by 1 base, with 12 bases between the two germline ends. CDR3 sequence: CASSQDGISYEQYF. The CDR3 bases are TGTGCCAGCAGCCAGGACGGGATTTCCTACGAGCAGTACTTC.

In its sample, this clone was seen a few times. The chain recombines TRBV21-1 with TRBJ1-6. TRBV21-1 is given as a pseudogene. CDR3 length equals 16 residues. The CDR3 region has the DNA TGTGCCAGCAGCAAAAATTTCCGGGAGACCAATTCACCCCTCCACTTT. Protein: CASSKNFRETNSPLHF.

This chain uses TRBV30 with TRBJ1-1; 7 nucleotides agree with TRBD1. This CDR3 is 14 amino acids long. V gave up 1 base and J gave up 4 bases; unmatched junction bases: 6. Germline loops: CDR1 GTSNPN, CDR2 SVGIG (reference sequence). CDR3 in DNA: TGTGCCTGGAGTGCTTTCAGGGGGTTCACTGAAGCTTTCTTT. Translation: CAWSAFRGFTEAFF.

The chain combines TRBV4-1 with TRBJ1-6, with D possibly being TRBD1 (5 bases). Trimming cost V 1 base and J 6 bases, with 16 bases left between them. In germline, CDR1 is MGHRA, CDR2 YSYEKL. The CDR3 sequence is 17 residues long. The CDR3, as DNA: TGCGCCAGCAGCCAAGCCCCCCCCCGGGGGTTTAATTCACCCCTCCACTTT. Translating it yields CASSQAPPRGFNSPLHF.

The chain employs TRBV25-1 and TRBJ1-5; 9 bases map to TRBD1. V shed 6 bases, J shed 7 bases, and the junction held 4 bases outside the gene matches. This CDR3 has 13 amino acids. Looked up from germline, CDR1 is MGHDK and CDR2 is SYGVNS. The DNA of the CDR3 is TGTGCCAGCAGGGGGACAGGGAAACAGCCCCAGCATTTT. Translation gives CASRGTGKQPQHF. Complete variable domain (other parts from reference TRBV25-1 and TRBJ1-5): EADIYQTPRYLVIGTGKKITLECSQTMGHDKMYWYQQDPGMELHLIHYSYGVNSTEKGDLSSESTVSRIRTEHFPLTLESARPSHTSQYLCASRGTGKQPQHFGDGTRLSIL.

This clone was seen a handful of times. The J gene is TRBJ1-5, the V gene TRBV19; D is possibly TRBD1 (5 bases). This CDR3 region has 14 residues. Trimming shortened V by 1 base and J by 6 bases, and 10 bases separated the two germline ends. The germline V gene has CDR1 LNHDA and CDR2 SQIVND (reference sequence). The CDR3 protein is CASSIGRGPQPQHF. In nucleotides, the CDR3 is TGTGCCAGTAGTATAGGGAGGGGTCCTCAGCCCCAGCATTTT.

This clone was observed a handful of times. The CDR3 reads CSGENNEQFF. The CDR3, as DNA: TGCAGCGGGGAGAACAATGAGCAGTTCTTC. The chain joins TRBV29-1 to TRBJ2-1, with D possibly TRBD2 on 5 matching bases. Looked up from germline, CDR1 is SQVTM and CDR2 is ANQGSEA. The CDR3 has 10 amino acids. The V and J ends lost 7 bases and 5 bases respectively, with 6 bases between them.

The V and J genes are TRBV28 and TRBJ1-5, with D possibly being TRBD1 (5 bases). The CDR3 runs to 15 residues. V shed 7 bases and J shed 1 base, with 14 bases lying between them. The germline gives CDR1 MDHEN, CDR2 SYDVKM. Here the CDR3 reads CASKAGRWSNQPQHF. CDR3 nucleotide sequence: TGTGCCAGCAAGGCGGGGCGGTGGAGCAATCAGCCCCAGCATTTT.